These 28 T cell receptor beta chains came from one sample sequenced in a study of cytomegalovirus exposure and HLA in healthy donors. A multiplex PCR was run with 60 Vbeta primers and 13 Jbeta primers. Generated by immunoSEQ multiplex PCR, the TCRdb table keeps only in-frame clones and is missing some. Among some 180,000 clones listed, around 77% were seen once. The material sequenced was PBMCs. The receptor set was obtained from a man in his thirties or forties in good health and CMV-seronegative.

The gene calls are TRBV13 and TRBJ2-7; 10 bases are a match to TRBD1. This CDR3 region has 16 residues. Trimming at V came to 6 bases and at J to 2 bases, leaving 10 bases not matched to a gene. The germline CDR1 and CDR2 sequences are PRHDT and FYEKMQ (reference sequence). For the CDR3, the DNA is TGTGCCAGCAGGATGGACAGGGGGTCCTCCCCCTACGAGCAGTACTTC. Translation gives CASRMDRGSSPYEQYF.

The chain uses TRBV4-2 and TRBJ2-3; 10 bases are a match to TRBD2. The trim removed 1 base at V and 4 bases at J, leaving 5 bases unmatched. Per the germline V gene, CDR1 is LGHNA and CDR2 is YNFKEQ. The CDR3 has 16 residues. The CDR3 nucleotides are TGTGCCAGCAGCCAAGTCCCTAGCGGGAGCGCAGATACGCAGTATTTT. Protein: CASSQVPSGSADTQYF.

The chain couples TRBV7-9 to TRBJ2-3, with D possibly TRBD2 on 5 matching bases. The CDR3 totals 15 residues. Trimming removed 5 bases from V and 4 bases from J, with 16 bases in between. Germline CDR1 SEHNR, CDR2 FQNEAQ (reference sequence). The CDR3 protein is CASSPTRGSADTQYF. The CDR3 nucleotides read TGTGCCAGCAGCCCCACTAGAGGGTCGGCAGATACGCAGTATTTT.

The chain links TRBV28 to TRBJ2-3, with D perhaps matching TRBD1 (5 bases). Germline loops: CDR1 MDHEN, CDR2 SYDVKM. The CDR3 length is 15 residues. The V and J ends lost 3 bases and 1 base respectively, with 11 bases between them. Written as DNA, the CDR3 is TGTGCCAGCAGTTTGTATGGGGCTGGCACAGATACGCAGTATTTT. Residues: CASSLYGAGTDTQYF.

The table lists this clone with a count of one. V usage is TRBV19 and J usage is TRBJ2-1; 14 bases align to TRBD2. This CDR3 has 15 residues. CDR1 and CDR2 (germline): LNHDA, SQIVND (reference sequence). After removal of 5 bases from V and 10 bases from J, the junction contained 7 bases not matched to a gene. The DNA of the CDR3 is TGTGCCAGTAGTGTGGGACTAGCGGGAGAACTGGAGCAGTTCTTC. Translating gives CASSVGLAGELEQFF.

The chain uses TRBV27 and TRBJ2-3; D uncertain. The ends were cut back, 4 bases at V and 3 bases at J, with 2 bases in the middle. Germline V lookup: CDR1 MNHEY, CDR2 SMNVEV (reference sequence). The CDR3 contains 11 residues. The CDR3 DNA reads TGTGCCAGCAGTTCTACAGATACGCAGTATTTT. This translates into CASSSTDTQYF.

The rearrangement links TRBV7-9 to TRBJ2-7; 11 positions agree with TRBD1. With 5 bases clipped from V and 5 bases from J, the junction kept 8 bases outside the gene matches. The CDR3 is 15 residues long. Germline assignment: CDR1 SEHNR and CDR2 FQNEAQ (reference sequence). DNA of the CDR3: TGTGCCAGCAGCCCGGGACAGGGGGTGTTCGACGAGCAGTACTTC. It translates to CASSPGQGVFDEQYF.

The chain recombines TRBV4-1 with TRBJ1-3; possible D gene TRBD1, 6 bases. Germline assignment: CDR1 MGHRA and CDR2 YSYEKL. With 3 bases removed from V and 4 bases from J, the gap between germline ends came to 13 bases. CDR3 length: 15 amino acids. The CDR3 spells CASSQVRGGGNTIYF. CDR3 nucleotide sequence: TGCGCCAGCAGCCAGGTACGGGGGGGCGGAAACACCATATATTTT.

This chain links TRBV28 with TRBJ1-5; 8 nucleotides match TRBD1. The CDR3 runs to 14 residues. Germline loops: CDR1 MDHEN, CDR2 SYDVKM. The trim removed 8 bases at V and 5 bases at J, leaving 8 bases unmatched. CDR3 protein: CASDRGEGHQPQHF. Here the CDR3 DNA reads TGTGCCAGCGACAGGGGTGAAGGGCATCAGCCCCAGCATTTT.

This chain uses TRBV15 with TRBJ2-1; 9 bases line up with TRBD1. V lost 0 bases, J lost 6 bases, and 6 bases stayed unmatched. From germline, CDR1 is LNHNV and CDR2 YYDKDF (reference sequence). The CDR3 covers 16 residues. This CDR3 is CATSRDLTGGFNEQFF. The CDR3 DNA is TGTGCCACCAGCAGAGATCTGACAGGGGGGTTCAATGAGCAGTTCTTC. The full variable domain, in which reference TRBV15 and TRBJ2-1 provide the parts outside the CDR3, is DAMVIQNPRYQVTQFGKPVTLSCSQTLNHNVMYWYQQKSSQAPKLLFHYYDKDFNNEADTPDNFQSRRPNTSFCFLDIRSPGLGDTAMYLCATSRDLTGGFNEQFFGPGTRLTVL.

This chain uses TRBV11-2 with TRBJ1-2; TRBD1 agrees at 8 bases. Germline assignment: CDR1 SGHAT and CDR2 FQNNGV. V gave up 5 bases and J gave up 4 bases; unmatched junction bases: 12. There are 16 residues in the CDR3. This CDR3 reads CASSLTGTGSLYGYTF. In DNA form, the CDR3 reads TGTGCCAGCAGCCTCACCGGGACAGGCAGTCTCTATGGCTACACCTTC.

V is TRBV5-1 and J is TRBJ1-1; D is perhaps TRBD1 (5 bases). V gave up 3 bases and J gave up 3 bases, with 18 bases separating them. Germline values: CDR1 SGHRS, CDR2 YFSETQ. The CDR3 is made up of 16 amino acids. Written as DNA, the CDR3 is TGCGCCAGCAGCTCGCCGGAGGGCGGGGGTGACACTGAAGCTTTCTTT. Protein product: CASSSPEGGGDTEAFF.

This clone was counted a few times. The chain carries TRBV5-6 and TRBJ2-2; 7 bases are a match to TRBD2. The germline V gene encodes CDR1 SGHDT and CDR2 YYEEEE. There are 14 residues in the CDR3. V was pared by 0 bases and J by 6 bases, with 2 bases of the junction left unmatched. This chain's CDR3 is CASSLGLASGELFF. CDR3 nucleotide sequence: TGTGCCAGCAGCTTGGGACTAGCTTCCGGGGAGCTGTTTTTT.

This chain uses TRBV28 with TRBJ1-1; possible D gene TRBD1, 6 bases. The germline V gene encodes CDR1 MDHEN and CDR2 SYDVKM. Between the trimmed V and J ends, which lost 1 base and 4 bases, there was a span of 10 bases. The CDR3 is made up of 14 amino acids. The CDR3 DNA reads TGTGCCAGCAGTTTATTAGGGACATCCACTGAAGCTTTCTTT. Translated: CASSLLGTSTEAFF. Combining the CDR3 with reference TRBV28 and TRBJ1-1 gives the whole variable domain DVKVTQSSRYLVKRTGEKVFLECVQDMDHENMFWYRQDPGLGLRLIYFSYDVKMKEKGDIPEGYSVSREKKERFSLILESASTNQTSMYLCASSLLGTSTEAFFGQGTRLTVV.

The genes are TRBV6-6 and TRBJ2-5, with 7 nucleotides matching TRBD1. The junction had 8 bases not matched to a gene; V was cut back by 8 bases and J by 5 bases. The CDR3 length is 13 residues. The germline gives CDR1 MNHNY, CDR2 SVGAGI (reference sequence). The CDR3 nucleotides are TGTGCCAGCCAAGAGGACAGGCTCGAGACCCAGTACTTC. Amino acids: CASQEDRLETQYF.

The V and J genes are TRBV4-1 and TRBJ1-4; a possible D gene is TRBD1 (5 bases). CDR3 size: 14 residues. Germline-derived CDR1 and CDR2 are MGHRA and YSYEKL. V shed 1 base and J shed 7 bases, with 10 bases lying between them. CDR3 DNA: TGCGCCAGCAGCCAAGGGGCGGGGGGTGAAAAACTGTTTTTT. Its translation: CASSQGAGGEKLFF.

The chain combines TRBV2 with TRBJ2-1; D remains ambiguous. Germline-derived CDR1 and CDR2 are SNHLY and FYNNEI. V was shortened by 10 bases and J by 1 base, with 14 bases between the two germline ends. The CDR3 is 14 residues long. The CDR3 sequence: CAILTRLSYNEQFF. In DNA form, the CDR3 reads TGTGCCATACTGACGCGGCTATCCTACAATGAGCAGTTCTTC.

Here the CDR3 DNA reads TGTGCCAGCAGGGATAGTAGGAGCGAGCAGTACTTC. Translated, it gives CASRDSRSEQYF. The rearrangement joins TRBV5-4 to TRBJ2-7; D is undetermined. The CDR3 runs 12 residues. Trimming stripped 5 bases from V and 6 bases from J, with 12 bases between. Germline lookup yields CDR1 SGHNT and CDR2 YYREEE (reference sequence).

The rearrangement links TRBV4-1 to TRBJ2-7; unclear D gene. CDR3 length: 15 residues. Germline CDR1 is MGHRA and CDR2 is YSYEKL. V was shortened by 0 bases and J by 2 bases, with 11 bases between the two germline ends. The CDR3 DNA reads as TGCGCCAGCAGCCAAGATCTGGCGGAAACCTACGAGCAGTACTTC. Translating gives CASSQDLAETYEQYF.

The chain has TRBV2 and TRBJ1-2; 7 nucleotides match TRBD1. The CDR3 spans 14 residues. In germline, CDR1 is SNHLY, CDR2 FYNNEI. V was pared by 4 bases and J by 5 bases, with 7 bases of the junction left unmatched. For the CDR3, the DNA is TGTGCCAGCAGTGGGGACAGTGCGCATTATGGCTACACCTTC. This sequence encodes CASSGDSAHYGYTF.

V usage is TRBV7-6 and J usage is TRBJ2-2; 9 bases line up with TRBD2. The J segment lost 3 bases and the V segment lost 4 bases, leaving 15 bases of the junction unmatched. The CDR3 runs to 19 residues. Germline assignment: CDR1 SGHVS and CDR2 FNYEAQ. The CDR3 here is CASSSRPRSGRGDTGELFF. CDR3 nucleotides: TGTGCCAGCAGCTCCCGTCCACGTAGCGGGAGAGGGGACACCGGGGAGCTGTTTTTT.

As DNA, the CDR3 is TGTGCCAGCAGACCCTCAGGACTAGCGGGAAACAATGAGCAGTTCTTC. Translation gives CASRPSGLAGNNEQFF. This chain uses TRBV7-9 with TRBJ2-1; 12 bases match TRBD2. This CDR3 has 16 residues. V dropped 6 bases and J dropped 5; count of bases not matched to a gene: 8. Per the germline V gene, CDR1 is SEHNR and CDR2 is FQNEAQ (reference sequence).

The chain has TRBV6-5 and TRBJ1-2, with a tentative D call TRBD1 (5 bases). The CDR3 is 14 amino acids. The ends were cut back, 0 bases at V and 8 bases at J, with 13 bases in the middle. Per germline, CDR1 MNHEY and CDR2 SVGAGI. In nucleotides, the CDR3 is TGTGCCAGCAGTTACTCAGCGGGGCGGGAAGGCTACACCTTC. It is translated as CASSYSAGREGYTF.

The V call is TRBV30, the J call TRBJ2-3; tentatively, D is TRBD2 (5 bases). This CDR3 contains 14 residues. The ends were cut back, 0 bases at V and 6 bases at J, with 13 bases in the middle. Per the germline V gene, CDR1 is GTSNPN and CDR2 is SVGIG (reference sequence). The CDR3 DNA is TGTGCCTGGAGTGTACGGGTCCCGGGGGATACGCAGTATTTT. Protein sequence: CAWSVRVPGDTQYF.

CDR3 residues: CASKFGTGYQPQHF. The CDR3 nucleotides read TGTGCCAGCAAATTCGGGACAGGATATCAGCCCCAGCATTTT. V is TRBV2 and J is TRBJ1-5; 8 bases agree with TRBD1. CDR1 and CDR2 (germline): SNHLY, FYNNEI. V was clipped by 7 bases and J by 5 bases; unmatched bases: 7. CDR3 length equals 14 residues.

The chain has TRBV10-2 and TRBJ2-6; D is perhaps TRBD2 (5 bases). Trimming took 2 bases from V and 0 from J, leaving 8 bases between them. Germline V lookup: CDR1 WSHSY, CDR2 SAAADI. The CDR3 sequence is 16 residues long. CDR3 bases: TGCGCCAGCAGTGAGAGGGAGAGCTCTGGGGCCAACGTCCTGACTTTC. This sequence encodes CASSERESSGANVLTF.

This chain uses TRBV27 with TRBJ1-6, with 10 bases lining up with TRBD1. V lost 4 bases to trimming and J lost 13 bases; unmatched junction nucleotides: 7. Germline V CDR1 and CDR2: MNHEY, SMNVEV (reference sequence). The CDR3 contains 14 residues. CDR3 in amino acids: CASSYGQGGVPLHF. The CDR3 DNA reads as TGTGCCAGCAGTTACGGACAGGGGGGCGTGCCCCTCCACTTT.

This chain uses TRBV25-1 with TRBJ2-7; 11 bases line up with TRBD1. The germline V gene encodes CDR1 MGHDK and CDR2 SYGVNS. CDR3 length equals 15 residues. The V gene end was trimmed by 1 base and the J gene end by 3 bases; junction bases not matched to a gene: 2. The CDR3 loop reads CASSESGTGGYEQYF. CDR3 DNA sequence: TGTGCCAGCAGTGAATCCGGGACAGGGGGCTACGAGCAGTACTTC.